The 2 T cell receptor beta chains below all came from one sample that was sequenced in a study of beta chain features in type 1 diabetes. What was sequenced were expressed TCRB transcripts, since all of the isolated RNA had been reverse transcribed. The method was immunoSEQ multiplex PCR; TCRdb's version includes in-frame clones alone and lacks a portion of them. The repertoire holds 200,000 to 250,000 clones, with about 71% as singletons. Sequenced sample: naive CD4+ T cells from blood. All receptors derive from a man aged 30 to 45 in good health.

The chain is built from TRBV7-2 and TRBJ1-5, with 7 bases aligning to TRBD1. Trimming cost V 5 bases and J 3 bases; bases outside gene matches: 4. This CDR3 has 14 residues. CDR1 and CDR2 from the germline V gene are SGHTA and FQGNSA. The CDR3 here is CASSARGNNQPQHF. The CDR3 DNA follows: TGTGCCAGCAGCGCCAGGGGGAACAATCAGCCCCAGCATTTT.

V is TRBV25-1 and J is TRBJ2-5, with D tentatively TRBD2 (6 bases). Germline V CDR1 and CDR2: MGHDK, SYGVNS. V was cut by 3 bases and J by 5 bases, with 13 bases left in between. The CDR3 runs 14 residues. The CDR3 coding sequence is TGTGCCAGCAGTGAGTGGAGGGCAGGCGAGACCCAGTACTTC. Translating gives CASSEWRAGETQYF.